The 7 T cell receptor beta chains presented below share a single source sample, sequenced in a study of blood T cell repertoires in COVID-19. The method was immunoSEQ multiplex PCR; TCRdb's version includes in-frame clones alone and lacks a portion of them. The sample carries some 120,000 clones, 55% to 70% recorded once. Sequences were obtained from peripheral blood. Receptors were obtained from a woman aged 70-85 years with acute or convalescent COVID-19.

The genes are TRBV29-1 and TRBJ1-1, with D uncertain. Germline CDR1 and CDR2: SQVTM and ANQGSEA. The ends were cut back, 0 bases at V and 0 bases at J, with 14 bases in the middle. CDR3 length: 16 amino acids. CDR3 sequence: CSVEDRGNTVNTEAFF. CDR3 DNA sequence: TGCAGCGTTGAAGATCGGGGAAACACAGTGAACACTGAAGCTTTCTTT.

The chain employs TRBV5-5 and TRBJ2-2; weak D call: TRBD1 (6 bases). The CDR3 extends over 15 amino acids. Trimming cost V 4 bases and J 5 bases, with 15 bases left between them. Germline V gene lookup returns CDR1 SGHKS and CDR2 YYEKEE (reference sequence). The chain's CDR3 is CASSNDRRATGELFF. The CDR3 DNA reads as TGTGCCAGCAGCAACGACAGGCGAGCGACCGGGGAGCTGTTTTTT.

V is TRBV28 and J is TRBJ1-2; D is uncertain. V was pared by 6 bases and J by 3 bases, with 14 bases between. Germline V gives CDR1 MDHEN, CDR2 SYDVKM. The CDR3 totals 14 residues. CDR3 amino acids: CASSPRLGYYGYTF. The CDR3 nucleotides read TGTGCCAGCAGCCCCCGGCTCGGGTACTATGGCTACACCTTC.

V usage is TRBV11-2 and J usage is TRBJ2-7; TRBD2 matches 10 bases. This CDR3 has 18 residues. V shed 0 bases and J 1 base; nucleotides not matched to a gene: 9. Germline V gives CDR1 SGHAT, CDR2 FQNNGV. In nucleotides, the CDR3 is TGTGCCAGCAGCTTAGATGACCCGCTAGCGGGAGTATCCTACGAGCAGTACTTC. It yields the protein CASSLDDPLAGVSYEQYF.

V gene TRBV30 combines with J gene TRBJ2-7, with D unclear. Between the trimmed V and J ends, which lost 2 bases and 4 bases, there was a span of 6 bases. Germline CDR1 is GTSNPN and CDR2 is SVGIG (reference sequence). The length of the CDR3 is 11 residues. The CDR3 sequence is CAWSSEYEQYF. CDR3 coding DNA: TGTGCCTGGAGTTCGGAGTACGAGCAGTACTTC.

The V gene is TRBV5-6, the J gene TRBJ1-2; 8 bases are a match to TRBD1. The CDR3 runs to 15 residues. V gave up 0 bases and J gave up 2 bases; unmatched junction bases: 3. Germline V gene lookup returns CDR1 SGHDT and CDR2 YYEEEE. CDR3 DNA: TGTGCCAGCAGCTTGGCAGGGGGCCTCAACTATGGCTACACCTTC. Amino acid sequence: CASSLAGGLNYGYTF.

The rearrangement links TRBV5-4 to TRBJ2-1; 7 positions match TRBD1. This CDR3 is 15 amino acids long. The V and J ends lost 4 bases and 1 base, in that order; junction bases with no gene match: 5. Germline V gene sequence: CDR1 SGHNT, CDR2 YYREEE (reference sequence). CDR3 bases: TGTGCCAGCAGCCCCCGGACAGGTTCCTACAATGAGCAGTTCTTC. Residues: CASSPRTGSYNEQFF. Full variable domain (outside the CDR3, taken from reference TRBV5-4 and TRBJ2-1): ETGVTQSPTHLIKTRGQQVTLRCSSQSGHNTVSWYQQALGQGPQFIFQYYREEENGRGNFPPRFSGLQFPNYSSELNVNALELDDSALYLCASSPRTGSYNEQFFGPGTRLTVL.